Listed below are T cell receptor beta chains from one sample, sequenced in a study of T cell changes during pregnancy in multiple sclerosis. Using immunoSEQ multiplex PCR, the repertoire was profiled, and TCRdb retains in-frame clones only, with some absent. The repertoire holds 70,000 to 100,000 clones, about 93% seen once, with 1% in the top ten. Sample: peripheral blood, taken in the first trimester of pregnancy. Receptors originate from a female donor with multiple sclerosis, enrolled in a pregnancy study. Both conserved end residues are part of each CDR3. A D gene is named only where the DNA matches it firmly. Where a row states a size, it is once, few, many or the class of an expanded clone; other rows omit it.

NA	TRBV13	NA	TRBJ2-1	TGTGCCAGCAGCCCAGACGGGGGTCCCAGAGGAAATGAGCAGTTCTTC	CASSPDGGPRGNEQFF
NA	TRBV10-3	NA	TRBJ2-7	TGTGCCATCAGTGGTCGGTCGGCAGGGGGGTCCTACGAGCAGTACTTC	CAISGRSAGGSYEQYF
NA	TRBV29-1	NA	TRBJ2-7	TGCAGCGTTGAGTCTCCGGGAGTCGGGGAGAACAACTACGAGCAGTACTTC	CSVESPGVGENNYEQYF
NA	TRBV9	NA	TRBJ1-2	TGTGCCAGCAGCCCCAGGGTTTCCTATGGCTACACCTTC	CASSPRVSYGYTF
TRBD2	TRBV6-1	NA	TRBJ2-7	TGTGCCAGCAGTGGACGACTAGCGGGAGATTCCGAGCAGTACTTC	CASSGRLAGDSEQYF
TRBD1	TRBV7-2	NA	TRBJ1-1	TGTGCCAGCAGCTTTTTGGACAGGGACGCTTTCTTT	CASSFLDRDAFF
NA	TRBV11-3	once	TRBJ2-1	TGTGCCAGCAGTCTTACTAGTTATTCCTACAATGAGCAGTTCTTC	CASSLTSYSYNEQFF
NA	TRBV2	NA	TRBJ1-4	TGTGCCAGCAGTGAAGGTGCGGGAACTAATGAAAAACTGTTTTTT	CASSEGAGTNEKLFF
TRBD2	TRBV11-2	NA	TRBJ2-1	TGTGCCAGCAGCTCCATAAGCGGGAGGGGAAATGAGCAGTTCTTC	CASSSISGRGNEQFF
TRBD2	TRBV10-3	NA	TRBJ2-3	TGTGCCATCAGCGGACTAGCGGGAGTGGGCACAGATACGCAGTATTTT	CAISGLAGVGTDTQYF
TRBD1	TRBV7-6	NA	TRBJ1-5	TGTGCCAGCAGCTTAAAGACAGGGGATCAGCCCCAGCATTTT	CASSLKTGDQPQHF
NA	TRBV7-2	NA	TRBJ1-2	TGTGCCAGCAGCTGGGGGGATAACTATGGCTACACCTTC	CASSWGDNYGYTF
TRBD1	TRBV28	NA	TRBJ1-2	TGTGCCAGCAGTCCCGGGACAGGAGTCTATGGCTACACCTTC	CASSPGTGVYGYTF
TRBD2	TRBV7-2	few	TRBJ2-7	TGTGCCAGCAGTCCCTCTAGCGGGGGGCCAGGCGAGCAGTACTTC	CASSPSSGGPGEQYF
TRBD1	TRBV5-6	NA	TRBJ1-4	TGTGCCAGCAGCATACAGGGGAGGGAAAAACTGTTTTTT	CASSIQGREKLFF
NA	TRBV5-1	NA	TRBJ2-5	TGCGCCAGCAGCCTATGGACTGGCCCCCAAGAGACCCAGTACTTC	CASSLWTGPQETQYF
NA	TRBV4-1	NA	TRBJ2-3	TGCGCCAGCAGCCCCATTAAGGGGGGGGCTCGGACAGATACGCAGTATTTT	CASSPIKGGARTDTQYF
TRBD2	TRBV5-4	once	TRBJ2-2	TGTGCCAGCAAAATCTTCAGGGCGGGGGGGAACACCGGGGAGCTGTTTTTT	CASKIFRAGGNTGELFF
TRBD1	TRBV10-1	NA	TRBJ2-7	TGCGCCAGCACCTCACAGGGGCGAACTGAGTGGGACGAGCAGTACTTC	CASTSQGRTEWDEQYF
NA	TRBV18	NA	TRBJ2-1	TGTGCCAGCTCACCACCGGAGGGACCGAGCTACAATGAGCAGTTCTTC	CASSPPEGPSYNEQFF
TRBD1	TRBV7-2	NA	TRBJ1-4	TGTGCCAGCAGCCCGCCGACAGGGGGCACTAATGAAAAACTGTTTTTT	CASSPPTGGTNEKLFF
TRBD1	TRBV10-3	NA	TRBJ1-2	TGTGCCATCAGCTTCGACAGGGCGTCCTATGGCTACACCTTC	CAISFDRASYGYTF
NA	TRBV28	NA	TRBJ2-6	TGTGCCAGCCTAGTATCTGGGGCCAACGTCCTGACTTTC	CASLVSGANVLTF
NA	TRBV19	NA	TRBJ2-2	TGTGCCAGTAGTCGGCGGAGGAACACCGGGGAGCTGTTTTTT	CASSRRRNTGELFF
TRBD2	TRBV11-2	NA	TRBJ2-2	TGTGCCAGCAGCCCCTCCCCCGGGAGGGCTCCGCGGAACACCGGGGAGCTGTTTTTT	CASSPSPGRAPRNTGELFF
TRBD1	TRBV7-3	NA	TRBJ2-3	TGTGCCAGCAGCTTTGGACAGGGGGCTGATACGCAGTATTTT	CASSFGQGADTQYF
TRBD1	TRBV6-1	NA	TRBJ2-1	TGTGCCAGCATTAGGACAGGGGGCGGTAAGTTCTTC	CASIRTGGGKFF
NA	TRBV7-8	NA	TRBJ2-2	TGTGCCAGCAGCCCTTGGTCAGGGGCTCGGAACACCGGGGAGCTGTTTTTT	CASSPWSGARNTGELFF
TRBD2	TRBV5-4	NA	TRBJ2-2	TGTGCCAGCAGACCCGGGACTAGCGGGGGAGTCACCGGGGAGCTGTTTTTT	CASRPGTSGGVTGELFF
TRBD2	TRBV28	NA	TRBJ2-7	TGTGCCAGCAGCCCCGGGTCTAGCGGGAGGGCCTACGAGCAGTACTTC	CASSPGSSGRAYEQYF
TRBD2	TRBV7-9	NA	TRBJ2-1	TGTGCCAGCAGCTCGCCTACTAGCGGGGAATCCTACAATGAGCAGTTCTTC	CASSSPTSGESYNEQFF
TRBD1	TRBV7-9	NA	TRBJ1-2	TGTGCCAGCAGCTTAGCCTCCGAAGACAGGGGGCGAGGCTACACCTTC	CASSLASEDRGRGYTF